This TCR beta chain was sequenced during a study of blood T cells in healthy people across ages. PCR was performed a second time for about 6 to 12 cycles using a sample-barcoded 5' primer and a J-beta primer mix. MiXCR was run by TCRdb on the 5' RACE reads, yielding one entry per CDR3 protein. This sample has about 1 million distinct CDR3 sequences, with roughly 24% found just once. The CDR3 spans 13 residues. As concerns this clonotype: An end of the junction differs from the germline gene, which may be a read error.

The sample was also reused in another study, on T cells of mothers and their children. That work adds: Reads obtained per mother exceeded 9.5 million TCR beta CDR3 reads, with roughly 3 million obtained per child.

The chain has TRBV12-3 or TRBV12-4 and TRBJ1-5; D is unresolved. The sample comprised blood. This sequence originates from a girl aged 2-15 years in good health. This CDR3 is CASSLTDNQPRHF. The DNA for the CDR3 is TGTGCCAGCAGTTTAACAGACAATCAGCCCCGGCATTTT.